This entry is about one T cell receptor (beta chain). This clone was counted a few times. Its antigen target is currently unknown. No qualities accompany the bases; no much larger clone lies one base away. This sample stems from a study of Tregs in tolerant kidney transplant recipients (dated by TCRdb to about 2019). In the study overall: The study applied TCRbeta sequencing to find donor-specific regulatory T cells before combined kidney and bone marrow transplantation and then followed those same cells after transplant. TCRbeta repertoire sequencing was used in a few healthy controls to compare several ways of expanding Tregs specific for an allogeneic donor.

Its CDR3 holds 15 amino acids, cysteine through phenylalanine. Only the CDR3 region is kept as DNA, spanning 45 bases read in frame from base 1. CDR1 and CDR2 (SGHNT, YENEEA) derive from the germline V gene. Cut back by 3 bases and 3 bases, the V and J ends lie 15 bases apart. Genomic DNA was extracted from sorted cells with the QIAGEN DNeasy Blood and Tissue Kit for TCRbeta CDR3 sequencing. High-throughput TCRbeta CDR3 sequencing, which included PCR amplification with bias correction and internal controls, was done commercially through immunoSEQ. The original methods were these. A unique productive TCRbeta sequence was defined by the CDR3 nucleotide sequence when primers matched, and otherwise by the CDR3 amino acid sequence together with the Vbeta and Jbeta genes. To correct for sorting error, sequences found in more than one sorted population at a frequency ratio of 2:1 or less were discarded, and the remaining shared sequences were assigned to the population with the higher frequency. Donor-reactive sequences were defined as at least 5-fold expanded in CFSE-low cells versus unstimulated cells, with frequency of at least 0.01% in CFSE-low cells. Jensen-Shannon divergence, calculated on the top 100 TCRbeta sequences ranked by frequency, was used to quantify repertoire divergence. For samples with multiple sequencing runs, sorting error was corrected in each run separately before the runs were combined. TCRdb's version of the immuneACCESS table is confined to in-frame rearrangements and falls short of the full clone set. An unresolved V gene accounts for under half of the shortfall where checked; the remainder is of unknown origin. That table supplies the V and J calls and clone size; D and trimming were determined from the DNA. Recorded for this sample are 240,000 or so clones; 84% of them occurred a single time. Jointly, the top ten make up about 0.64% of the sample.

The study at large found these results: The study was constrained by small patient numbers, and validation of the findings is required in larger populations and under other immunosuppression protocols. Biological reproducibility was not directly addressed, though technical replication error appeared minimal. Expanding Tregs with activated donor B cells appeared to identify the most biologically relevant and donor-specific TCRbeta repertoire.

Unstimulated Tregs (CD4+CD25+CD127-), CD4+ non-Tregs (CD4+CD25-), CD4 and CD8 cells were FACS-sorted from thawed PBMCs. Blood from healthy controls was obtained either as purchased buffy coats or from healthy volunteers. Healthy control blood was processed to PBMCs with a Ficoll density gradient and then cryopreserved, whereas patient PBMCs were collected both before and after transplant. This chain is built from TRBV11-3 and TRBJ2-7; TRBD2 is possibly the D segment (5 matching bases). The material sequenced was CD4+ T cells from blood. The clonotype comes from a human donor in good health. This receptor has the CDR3 CASSLGANGVYEQYF. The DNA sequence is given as TGTGCCAGCAGCTTGGGAGCGAACGGGGTCTACGAGCAGTACTTC.